The 10 T cell receptor beta chains below come from one sample, sequenced in a study of PD-L1 blockade in urothelial cancer. Time point here: peripheral blood 6 weeks after treatment start. The data were produced by immunoSEQ multiplex PCR, yet TCRdb's version contains in-frame clones alone and is incomplete. The data show under 150,000 clones, around 88% seen once. The specimen was PBMCs, collected around atezolizumab (anti-PD-L1) treatment. The receptors shown here come from a man aged 60-69 years with urothelial cancer.

The genes are TRBV10-3 and TRBJ2-1; 12 nucleotides agree with TRBD2. The V and J ends lost 8 bases and 2 bases, in that order; junction bases with no gene match: 4. The length of the CDR3 is 15 residues. From germline, CDR1 is ENHRY and CDR2 SYGVKD. The CDR3 DNA sequence: TGTGCCATCGCGCCTAGCGGGGGGGCCTACAATGAGCAGTTCTTC. Protein: CAIAPSGGAYNEQFF.

The chain carries TRBV6-5 and TRBJ1-2; 7 bases align to TRBD1. Trimming took 2 bases from V and 7 from J; bases not matched to a gene: 4. Germline CDR1 reads MNHEY; CDR2 reads SVGAGI. There are 13 residues in the CDR3. CDR3 region: CASSYRQGGGYTF. CDR3 nucleotide sequence: TGTGCCAGCAGTTACAGACAGGGAGGTGGCTACACCTTC.

The chain joins TRBV6-6 to TRBJ1-2; 7 bases agree with TRBD1. With 10 bases clipped from V and 0 bases from J, the junction kept 8 bases outside the gene matches. In germline, CDR1 is MNHNY, CDR2 SVGAGI (reference sequence). The CDR3 consists of 14 residues. CDR3 protein: CATRTGTSNYGYTF. The DNA for the CDR3 is TGTGCCACCAGGACAGGTACTTCTAACTATGGCTACACCTTC.

The V gene is TRBV29-1, the J gene TRBJ1-2; 8 positions match TRBD1. Losses at the gene ends were 5 bases for V and 2 bases for J; bases not matched to a gene: 7. The CDR3 contains 14 residues. The germline CDR1 and CDR2 sequences are SQVTM and ANQGSEA. CDR3 protein: CSVLGQGANYGYTF. In nucleotides, the CDR3 is TGCAGCGTTCTAGGACAGGGAGCGAACTATGGCTACACCTTC.

This rearrangement joins TRBV2 to TRBJ2-2; D is perhaps TRBD2 (5 bases). CDR1 is SNHLY and CDR2 is FYNNEI in the germline V gene. Trimming took off 7 bases at V and 3 bases at J, with 9 bases between the two ends. CDR3 length: 13 amino acids. This CDR3 reads CASTGIHTGELFF. CDR3 DNA sequence: TGTGCCAGCACCGGGATCCACACCGGGGAGCTGTTTTTT.

The chain employs TRBV5-1 and TRBJ2-7; 9 nucleotides line up with TRBD1. With V trimmed by 4 bases and J by 2 bases, 7 bases remained unmatched. CDR1 SGHRS and CDR2 YFSETQ come from the germline V gene. The CDR3 runs to 15 residues. The CDR3 loop is CASSGGTGNPYEQYF. The CDR3 DNA sequence: TGCGCCAGCAGCGGGGGGACAGGGAATCCCTACGAGCAGTACTTC.

V gene TRBV7-2 combines with J gene TRBJ1-2; 8 nucleotides align to TRBD1. This CDR3 is built from 16 residues. Germline loops: CDR1 SGHTA, CDR2 FQGNSA. After removal of 3 bases from V and 2 bases from J, the junction contained 8 bases not matched to a gene. As DNA, the CDR3 is TGTGCCAGCAGCTTTATTAGGACAGGGTCAAACTATGGCTACACCTTC. It encodes CASSFIRTGSNYGYTF. Drawing the rest from reference TRBV7-2 and TRBJ1-2, the complete variable domain is GAGVSQSPSNKVTEKGKDVELRCDPISGHTALYWYRQSLGQGLEFLIYFQGNSAPDKSGLPSDRFSAERTGGSVSTLTIQRTQQEDSAVYLCASSFIRTGSNYGYTFGSGTRLTVV.

The chain couples TRBV19 to TRBJ1-4, with 11 bases that match TRBD1. Germline V CDR1 and CDR2: LNHDA, SQIVND (reference sequence). J gave up 5 bases and V 4 bases, and 6 bases lay outside the gene matches. The CDR3 has 16 amino acids. Here the CDR3 reads CASSSRTGGRNEKLFF. In DNA, the CDR3 is TGTGCCAGTAGTAGCCGGACAGGGGGCCGAAATGAAAAACTGTTTTTT.

The chain couples TRBV6-6 to TRBJ2-5; D gene uncertain. This CDR3 comprises 14 residues. The germline V gene encodes CDR1 MNHNY and CDR2 SVGAGI (reference sequence). The germline V and J ends were trimmed by 0 bases and 1 base, with 6 bases remaining between them. The CDR3 loop is CASSYSFGQETQYF. For the CDR3, the DNA is TGTGCCAGCAGTTACTCTTTCGGCCAAGAGACCCAGTACTTC.

The V gene is TRBV6-5, the J gene TRBJ2-5; D possibly corresponds to TRBD2 (7 bases). The germline V gene encodes CDR1 MNHEY and CDR2 SVGAGI. V was pared by 2 bases and J by 5 bases, with 18 bases between. This CDR3 has 16 amino acids. CDR3 region: CASSYPRGGGGETQYF. In DNA form, the CDR3 reads TGTGCCAGCAGTTACCCTAGAGGGGGAGGGGGGGAGACCCAGTACTTC.